This TCR beta chain came from a study of T cell changes during pregnancy in multiple sclerosis. The protocol was immunoSEQ multiplex PCR, while the TCRdb copy is restricted to in-frame clones and leaves out a portion. Altogether more than 65,000 clones are present, around nine tenths being singletons, with the ten largest covering approximately 3.3%. Germline CDR1 SGDLS, CDR2 YYNGEE. This CDR3 is built from 12 residues. V gave up 3 bases and J gave up 3 bases, with 7 bases separating them. The input for sequencing was peripheral blood, taken before pregnancy. The chain joins TRBV9 to TRBJ2-7; D possibly corresponds to TRBD1 (5 bases). The TCR was taken from a female donor with multiple sclerosis, enrolled in a pregnancy study. This CDR3 reads CASSDDSYEQYF. The CDR3 DNA is TGTGCCAGCAGCGACGACAGCTACGAGCAGTACTTC.